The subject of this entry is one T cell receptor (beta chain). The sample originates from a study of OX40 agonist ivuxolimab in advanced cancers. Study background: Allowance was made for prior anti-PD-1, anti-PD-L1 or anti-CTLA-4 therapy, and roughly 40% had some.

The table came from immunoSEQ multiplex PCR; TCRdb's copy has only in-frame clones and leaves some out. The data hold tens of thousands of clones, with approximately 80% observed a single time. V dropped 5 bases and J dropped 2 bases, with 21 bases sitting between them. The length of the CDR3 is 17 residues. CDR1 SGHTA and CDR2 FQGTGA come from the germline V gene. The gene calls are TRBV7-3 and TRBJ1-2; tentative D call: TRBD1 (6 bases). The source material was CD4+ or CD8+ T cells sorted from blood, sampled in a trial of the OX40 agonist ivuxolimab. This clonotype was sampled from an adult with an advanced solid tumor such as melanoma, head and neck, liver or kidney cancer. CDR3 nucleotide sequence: TGTGCCAGCAGCCCCCCGGGGGCCGGTGTCCGAAACTATGGCTACACCTTC. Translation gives CASSPPGAGVRNYGYTF.